This record looks at one TCR beta chain sequence and its context. Trimming took 1 base from V and 2 from J, leaving 12 bases between them. Germline loops: CDR1 SGHTA, CDR2 FQGNSA. This CDR3 comprises 16 residues. The record originates from a study of blood T cell repertoires in COVID-19. On the study more broadly: Collection of acute and convalescent COVID-19 samples took place in the United States, Italy and Spain. Nucleic acid was either cDNA or gDNA, and it came from T cells, B-cell-depleted T cells, or PBMCs.

Methods used by the authors: Amplification of reference gene primers was used by the study to estimate nucleated cell counts. Produced via immunoSEQ multiplex PCR; TCRdb's table is partial and in-frame only. V and J calls and clone size are those listed in that table; D and trimming were worked out from the DNA. The sample carries roughly 140,000 clones, over 75% recorded once. Source material: peripheral blood. The receptor's source is a man aged 50-59 years with acute or convalescent COVID-19. The V gene is TRBV7-2, the J gene TRBJ1-5; weak D call: TRBD1 (5 bases). This CDR3 reads CASSLGGDPRNQPQHF. For the CDR3, the DNA is TGTGCCAGCAGCTTAGGGGGGGACCCCCGCAATCAGCCCCAGCATTTT. The full variable domain, with the rest looked up from reference TRBV7-2 and TRBJ1-5, is GAGVSQSPSNKVTEKGKDVELRCDPISGHTALYWYRQSLGQGLEFLIYFQGNSAPDKSGLPSDRFSAERTGGSVSTLTIQRTQQEDSAVYLCASSLGGDPRNQPQHFGDGTRLSIL.